What follows are 30 T cell receptor beta chains derived from one specimen sequenced in a study of shared clonotypes between healthy human individuals. Clones were read by immunoSEQ multiplex PCR, and TCRdb kept only the in-frame ones, dropping some. Among approximately 720,000 clones, less than 80% were seen once, and the ten largest hold around 1.8%. The material sequenced was memory CD4+ T cells sorted from blood. Subset described: CD45RA-negative fraction. The receptors stem from a woman aged 25 to 39 in good health.

The chain employs TRBV28 and TRBJ2-7; no definite D call. The CDR3 has 14 residues. V was cut by 6 bases and J by 4 bases, with 16 bases left in between. The germline V gene has CDR1 MDHEN and CDR2 SYDVKM. CDR3 in DNA: TGTGCCAGCAGCCCTCGTTGGGGTGGATACGAGCAGTACTTC. Residues: CASSPRWGGYEQYF.

The chain has TRBV28 and TRBJ1-1, with 8 bases that match TRBD1. This CDR3 region has 17 residues. Germline V gene lookup returns CDR1 MDHEN and CDR2 SYDVKM. Trimming at V came to 4 bases and at J to 0 bases, leaving 10 bases not matched to a gene. CDR3 DNA: TGTGCCAGCAGTTCCCCCGCCCGACAGGGGTTGAACACTGAAGCTTTCTTT. It encodes CASSSPARQGLNTEAFF.

The rearrangement uses TRBV5-1 and TRBJ2-1; D remains ambiguous. The V and J ends lost 4 bases and 0 bases respectively, with 11 bases between them. This CDR3 comprises 15 residues. Germline CDR1 and CDR2: SGHRS and YFSETQ. The CDR3 region is CASSVQAYSYNEQFF. CDR3 nucleotides: TGCGCCAGCAGCGTCCAGGCTTACTCCTACAATGAGCAGTTCTTC. Together with reference TRBV5-1 and TRBJ2-1, the CDR3 gives the full variable domain: KAGVTQTPRYLIKTRGQQVTLSCSPISGHRSVSWYQQTPGQGLQFLFEYFSETQRNKGNFPGRFSGRQFSNSRSEMNVSTLELGDSALYLCASSVQAYSYNEQFFGPGTRLTVL.

This clone has a handful of counts. This rearrangement joins TRBV5-8 to TRBJ2-7; 8 bases map to TRBD1. Looked up from germline, CDR1 is SGHTS and CDR2 is YDEGEE. J gave up 5 bases and V 4 bases, and 8 bases lay outside the gene matches. This CDR3 has 14 amino acids. CDR3 DNA: TGTGCCAGCAGCCGGGGACAGGAGGTAGACGAGCAGTACTTC. It is translated as CASSRGQEVDEQYF.

J is TRBJ2-3 and V is TRBV13, with no clear D. The CDR3 extends over 12 amino acids. V was shortened by 6 bases and J by 4 bases, with 8 bases between the two germline ends. Per germline, CDR1 PRHDT and CDR2 FYEKMQ (reference sequence). The CDR3 bases are TGTGCCAGCAGTCGGACCTCAGATACGCAGTATTTT. It encodes CASSRTSDTQYF.

This clone was counted many times. The rearrangement joins TRBV29-1 to TRBJ2-4, with D unclear. The CDR3 length is 13 residues. Germline V lookup: CDR1 SQVTM, CDR2 ANQGSEA. Trimming left V 4 bases short and J 9 bases short, with 16 bases between. The CDR3 loop is CSVAPREFGIQYF. The DNA of the CDR3 is TGCAGCGTTGCCCCAAGGGAATTTGGCATTCAGTACTTC.

The V call is TRBV28, the J call TRBJ2-7; 8 bases align to TRBD1. In germline, CDR1 is MDHEN, CDR2 SYDVKM. Losses at the gene ends were 7 bases for V and 5 bases for J; bases not matched to a gene: 4. The CDR3 loop spans 12 amino acids. The CDR3 coding sequence is TGTGCCAGCATCGACAGGGGAAACGAGCAGTACTTC. As protein: CASIDRGNEQYF.

The chain carries TRBV7-6 and TRBJ2-7; 7 nucleotides align to TRBD2. J lost 0 bases, V lost 5 bases, and 10 bases had no gene match. The germline V gene has CDR1 SGHVS and CDR2 FNYEAQ. This CDR3 has 16 amino acids. The CDR3 is CASSQYKTSTSYEQYF. The CDR3 nucleotides are TGTGCCAGCAGCCAGTACAAGACTAGCACCTCCTACGAGCAGTACTTC.

V usage is TRBV7-8 and J usage is TRBJ2-7; a possible D gene is TRBD2 (6 bases). The germline CDR1 and CDR2 sequences are SGHVS and FQNEAQ. This CDR3 contains 13 residues. The V and J ends lost 5 bases and 2 bases respectively, with 10 bases between them. CDR3 in amino acids: CASSPSSAYEQYF. The CDR3 DNA is TGTGCCAGCAGCCCGTCTAGCGCCTACGAGCAGTACTTC.

The rearrangement joins TRBV5-6 to TRBJ1-1; 7 bases agree with TRBD1. The ends lost 7 bases at V and 10 bases at J; junction bases unmatched: 19. Germline V gene sequence: CDR1 SGHDT, CDR2 YYEEEE. There are 15 residues in the CDR3. The CDR3 sequence is CASRSVGQDHRGAFF. CDR3 DNA sequence: TGTGCCAGCCGCAGTGTCGGACAGGACCACCGTGGAGCTTTCTTT.

The chain uses TRBV28 and TRBJ1-4, with no clear D. CDR1 MDHEN and CDR2 SYDVKM come from the germline V gene. V lost 2 bases and J 3 bases, leaving 13 bases between the germline ends. The CDR3 loop spans 16 amino acids. The CDR3 sequence: CASSLDQDGSNEKLFF. DNA of the CDR3: TGTGCCAGCAGTTTAGATCAGGACGGGTCTAATGAAAAACTGTTTTTT.

This chain connects TRBV10-1 to TRBJ2-3; 9 nucleotides align to TRBD2. Germline V gene lookup returns CDR1 WNHNN and CDR2 SYGVQD (reference sequence). The J segment lost 5 bases and the V segment lost 3 bases, leaving 6 bases of the junction unmatched. This CDR3 spans 15 amino acids. CDR3 sequence reads: CASSDLGLARDTQYF. CDR3 nucleotides: TGCGCCAGCAGTGACCTCGGACTAGCGAGAGATACGCAGTATTTT.

The J gene is TRBJ2-5, the V gene TRBV11-2; 16 positions match TRBD2. Trimming took 1 base from V and 3 from J; bases not matched to a gene: 2. This CDR3 has 17 residues. In germline, CDR1 is SGHAT, CDR2 FQNNGV. The chain's CDR3 is CASSLGGTSGREETQYF. CDR3 sequence (DNA): TGTGCCAGCAGCTTAGGGGGGACTAGCGGGAGGGAAGAGACCCAGTACTTC.

The chain has TRBV7-9 and TRBJ2-2; 10 bases map to TRBD2. CDR1 and CDR2 from the germline V gene are SEHNR and FQNEAQ (reference sequence). With V trimmed by 8 bases and J by 6 bases, 3 bases remained unmatched. This CDR3 has 13 residues. CDR3 sequence: CASGAGGPGELFF. CDR3 coding DNA: TGTGCCAGCGGAGCGGGAGGGCCCGGGGAGCTGTTTTTT.

The J gene is TRBJ2-2, the V gene TRBV4-1, with a tentative D call TRBD1 (6 bases). Germline loops: CDR1 MGHRA, CDR2 YSYEKL. This CDR3 comprises 16 residues. V lost 3 bases and J lost 4, with 15 bases in between. This chain's CDR3 is CASSHWGQGSTGELFF. The CDR3 coding sequence is TGCGCCAGCAGCCACTGGGGGCAAGGGAGCACCGGGGAGCTGTTTTTT.

The chain uses TRBV7-8 and TRBJ2-5; D gene unclear. This CDR3 has 13 residues. The V end was cut by 6 bases, the J end by 7 bases, with 15 bases between. The germline V gene encodes CDR1 SGHVS and CDR2 FQNEAQ. Written as DNA, the CDR3 is TGTGCCAGCAGTTCACAGATCCTTGGGACCCAGTACTTC. Protein product: CASSSQILGTQYF.

V gene TRBV28 combines with J gene TRBJ1-3; D may be TRBD1 (6 bases). Germline assignment: CDR1 MDHEN and CDR2 SYDVKM. The CDR3 has 14 amino acids. V lost 5 bases and J lost 0, with 8 bases in between. In DNA form, the CDR3 reads TGTGCCAGCAGTGACAGGACCTCTGGAAACACCATATATTTT. Its translation is CASSDRTSGNTIYF.

Of note for this clone: A far bigger clonotype differs at one base, so this is likely a read error. V is TRBV7-9 and J is TRBJ2-7; no firm D call. Germline CDR1 reads SEHNR; CDR2 reads FQNEAQ (reference sequence). The CDR3 covers 12 residues. V lost 5 bases to trimming and J lost 8 bases, with 13 bases between them. DNA of the CDR3: TGTGCCAGCAGCCAGGACCTCCGACAGCAGTACTTC. This codes for CASSQDLRQQYF.

This clone has only a few counts. The gene calls are TRBV19 and TRBJ1-5; 9 bases line up with TRBD1. Germline CDR1 is LNHDA and CDR2 is SQIVND (reference sequence). Trimming took 5 bases from V and 3 from J; bases not matched to a gene: 8. The CDR3 totals 16 residues. Written as DNA, the CDR3 is TGTGCCAGTAGTCCCCAGGGGACAGGGTCCAATCAGCCCCAGCATTTT. Its translation is CASSPQGTGSNQPQHF.

This clone appeared once. The chain combines TRBV18 with TRBJ2-7; D is undetermined. Trimming removed 2 bases at V and 6 bases at J, with 8 bases between. The CDR3 is 12 amino acids. Germline V gene lookup returns CDR1 KGHSH and CDR2 LQKENI. In DNA, the CDR3 is TGTGCCAGCTCACCAAACCGAGGCGAGCAGTACTTC. Protein product: CASSPNRGEQYF. The full variable domain, rest sourced from reference TRBV18 and TRBJ2-7, is NAGVMQNPRHLVRRRGQEARLRCSPMKGHSHVYWYRQLPEEGLKFMVYLQKENIIDESGMPKERFSAEFPKEGPSILRIQQVVRGDSAAYFCASSPNRGEQYFGPGTRLTVT.

DNA for the CDR3: TGTGCCAGCCGCCTAGCGGGAGACGACGGGCAGTTCTTC. Translation: CASRLAGDDGQFF. The V and J genes are TRBV19 and TRBJ2-1; 10 nucleotides match TRBD2. V lost 9 bases to trimming and J lost 12 bases; unmatched junction nucleotides: 11. CDR3 length: 13 amino acids. The V gene's germline CDR1 is LNHDA and CDR2 SQIVND (reference sequence).

V is TRBV11-2 and J is TRBJ1-2; D is possibly TRBD1 (6 bases). The CDR3 covers 12 residues. Germline CDR1 SGHAT, CDR2 FQNNGV. V lost 5 bases and J 12 bases, leaving 16 bases between the germline ends. The CDR3 protein is CASSHYTGTNTF. The DNA of the CDR3 is TGTGCCAGCAGCCACTACACAGGGACTAACACCTTC.

The chain recombines TRBV6-4 with TRBJ1-1; D uncertain. The V gene lost 3 bases and the J gene lost 1 base, with 12 bases spanning the gap. Germline CDR1 is MRHNA and CDR2 is SNTAGT. The CDR3 extends over 15 amino acids. The CDR3 nucleotides read TGTGCCAGCAGTGAGGGAGAGGAGGGGAACACTGAAGCTTTCTTT. Its protein is CASSEGEEGNTEAFF.

The V and J genes are TRBV30 and TRBJ1-1; D not certain. The CDR3 spans 14 residues. Germline CDR1 GTSNPN, CDR2 SVGIG (reference sequence). V was trimmed by 2 bases and J by 11 bases, leaving 21 bases between them. The DNA of the CDR3 is TGTGCCTGGAGTTCTAGAGGAGGGTGTCTGCGGGCTTTCTTT. The encoded protein is CAWSSRGGCLRAFF.

The rearrangement links TRBV10-3 to TRBJ1-1; D ambiguous. The CDR3 has 11 residues. The V end lost 6 bases, the J end lost 3 bases, and 5 bases lay between the germline ends. Germline CDR1 ENHRY, CDR2 SYGVKD. CDR3 DNA: TGTGCCATCAGGGAGGACACTGAAGCTTTCTTT. This gives the protein CAIREDTEAFF.

This clone has a single count. The V gene is TRBV4-1, the J gene TRBJ1-5; D is uncertain. The CDR3 is made up of 13 amino acids. Germline V gene data show CDR1 as MGHRA and CDR2 as YSYEKL. Trimming pared 4 bases from V and 6 bases from J, leaving 10 bases between. CDR3: CASSRGPSQPQHF. Here the CDR3 DNA reads TGCGCCAGCAGCCGTGGCCCTAGTCAGCCCCAGCATTTT.

The V and J genes are TRBV5-1 and TRBJ2-2; D is ambiguous. The CDR3 covers 13 residues. In germline, CDR1 is SGHRS, CDR2 YFSETQ. V lost 1 base and J 6 bases, leaving 7 bases between the germline ends. The CDR3, as DNA: TGCGCCAGCAGCTTGAACCTGGCCGGGGAGCTGTTTTTT. The encoded protein is CASSLNLAGELFF.

V gene TRBV5-6 combines with J gene TRBJ2-5; D is ambiguous. The germline V and J ends were trimmed by 4 bases and 2 bases, with 6 bases remaining between them. CDR3 length: 12 amino acids. The V gene's germline CDR1 is SGHDT and CDR2 YYEEEE. The CDR3 coding sequence is TGTGCCAGCAGCCTCCAGCAAGAGACCCAGTACTTC. It specifies CASSLQQETQYF.

This clone was detected ten times or more. The V call is TRBV27, the J call TRBJ2-7; D possibly corresponds to TRBD1 (5 bases). Deletions cut 4 bases from V and 6 bases from J, with 10 bases between. The CDR3 contains 12 residues. Per the germline V gene, CDR1 is MNHEY and CDR2 is SMNVEV (reference sequence). The CDR3 loop reads CASSSRVGEQYF. Written as DNA, the CDR3 is TGTGCCAGCAGTTCCAGGGTAGGCGAGCAGTACTTC.

This chain connects TRBV19 to TRBJ2-7; 10 bases fit TRBD2. J gave up 2 bases and V 3 bases, and 16 bases lay outside the gene matches. The CDR3 spans 19 residues. Germline lookup yields CDR1 LNHDA and CDR2 SQIVND (reference sequence). CDR3 protein: CASSINWRGTSGTPYEQYF. The CDR3 region has the DNA TGTGCCAGTAGTATCAATTGGCGAGGAACTAGCGGGACTCCCTACGAGCAGTACTTC.